A selection of T cell receptor beta chains follows, all from one sample in a study of T cells after yellow fever vaccination. TCRdb independently ran MiXCR on the 5' RACE reads; one entry per CDR3 protein. The sample records 200,000 to 300,000 distinct CDR3 sequences, over 10% being singletons. Sample: CD4+ T cells sorted from PBMCs, taken 45 days after the yellow fever booster vaccination. These receptors all stem from a man aged 25-45 years who received the YFV17D yellow fever vaccine. Both conserved end residues are part of each CDR3. D genes are given only for firm matches. Size tells how often a clone was seen (once, few, many) or the class of an expanded clone, and some rows leave it out.

abundance: few; len: 17; v_gene: TRBV5-1; d_gene: TRBD1; j_gene: TRBJ2-5; CDR3nt: TGCGCCAGCAGCCTCGAAGGGACAGGGGGCGCGGGGGAGACCCAGTACTTC; CDR3aa: CASSLEGTGGAGETQYF
abundance: .; len: 16; v_gene: TRBV20-1; d_gene: TRBD2; j_gene: TRBJ2-7; CDR3nt: TGCAGTGCTAAGGGCCCGGGACTAGCGGGAGTGGGTGAGCAGTACTTC; CDR3aa: CSAKGPGLAGVGEQYF
abundance: .; len: 12; v_gene: TRBV6-5; d_gene: .; j_gene: TRBJ1-1; CDR3nt: TGTGCCAGCAGGAGACTGAACACTGAAGCTTTCTTT; CDR3aa: CASRRLNTEAFF
abundance: .; len: 15; v_gene: TRBV4-2; d_gene: .; j_gene: TRBJ2-5; CDR3nt: TGTGCCAGCAGCCAAGACTTGCGACAGCAAGAGACCCAGTACTTC; CDR3aa: CASSQDLRQQETQYF
abundance: few; len: 13; v_gene: TRBV5-5; d_gene: .; j_gene: TRBJ2-3; CDR3nt: TGTGCCAGCAGCTTGGCGACATCCATTACGCAGTATTTT; CDR3aa: CASSLATSITQYF
abundance: few; len: 15; v_gene: TRBV23-1; d_gene: .; j_gene: TRBJ2-2; CDR3nt: TGCGCCAGCAGTCGAGTCAGGGGTAAAACCGGGGAGCTGTTTTTT; CDR3aa: CASSRVRGKTGELFF
abundance: .; len: 15; v_gene: TRBV6-1; d_gene: .; j_gene: TRBJ2-3; CDR3nt: TGTGCCGTCAGAGCAGGGGGGGAGAAGACAGATACGCAGTATTTT; CDR3aa: CAVRAGGEKTDTQYF
abundance: .; len: 16; v_gene: TRBV20-1; d_gene: .; j_gene: TRBJ2-3; CDR3nt: TGCAGTGCTAGAGCAGCTCGAGGGATTAGTACAGATACGCAGTATTTT; CDR3aa: CSARAARGISTDTQYF
abundance: .; len: 14; v_gene: TRBV3-1; d_gene: .; j_gene: TRBJ2-1; CDR3nt: TGTGCCAGCAGCCAAGGTGGGGGGTCCAATGAGCAGTTCTTC; CDR3aa: CASSQGGGSNEQFF
abundance: few; len: 16; v_gene: TRBV5-4; d_gene: .; j_gene: TRBJ2-1; CDR3nt: TGTGCCAGCAGCTTGGCGCGACCTATATCCTACAATGAGCAGTTCTTC; CDR3aa: CASSLARPISYNEQFF
abundance: many; len: 13; v_gene: TRBV5-1; d_gene: .; j_gene: TRBJ1-1; CDR3nt: TGCGCCAGCAGCCGGAGAGGGGTCGCTGAAGCTTTCTTT; CDR3aa: CASSRRGVAEAFF
abundance: .; len: 10; v_gene: TRBV20-1; d_gene: .; j_gene: TRBJ1-2; CDR3nt: TGCAGTGCTAGGGAGTATGGCTACACCTTC; CDR3aa: CSAREYGYTF
abundance: few; len: 13; v_gene: TRBV27; d_gene: .; j_gene: TRBJ2-4; CDR3nt: TGTGCCAGCAAAGAAGGGATGGGAAACATTCAGTACTTC; CDR3aa: CASKEGMGNIQYF
abundance: .; len: 15; v_gene: TRBV18; d_gene: TRBD1; j_gene: TRBJ2-7; CDR3nt: TGTGCCAGCTCACCAATAGGGGACAGCTCCTACGAGCAGTACTTC; CDR3aa: CASSPIGDSSYEQYF
abundance: many; len: 13; v_gene: TRBV19; d_gene: TRBD1; j_gene: TRBJ1-5; CDR3nt: TGTGCCAGTAGTGACAGGGTCAATCAGCCCCAGCATTTT; CDR3aa: CASSDRVNQPQHF
abundance: few; len: 15; v_gene: TRBV12-3/TRBV12-4; d_gene: TRBD2; j_gene: TRBJ2-5; CDR3nt: TGTGCCAGCAGCCCGCCGGGGGGAGGGAAAGAGACCCAGTACTTC; CDR3aa: CASSPPGGGKETQYF
abundance: few; len: 13; v_gene: TRBV20-1; d_gene: .; j_gene: TRBJ2-3; CDR3nt: TGCAGTGCTAGAGGGACTACGGCAGATACGCAGTATTTT; CDR3aa: CSARGTTADTQYF
abundance: few; len: 15; v_gene: TRBV24-1; d_gene: .; j_gene: TRBJ2-3; CDR3nt: TGTGCCACCAGTGATTTCAGTCAGTACACAGATACGCAGTATTTT; CDR3aa: CATSDFSQYTDTQYF
abundance: few; len: 17; v_gene: TRBV19; d_gene: .; j_gene: TRBJ1-4; CDR3nt: TGTGCCAGTAGTATCCCCGGAGCTACCTTCGGGAGTGAAAAACTGTTTTTT; CDR3aa: CASSIPGATFGSEKLFF
abundance: few; len: 12; v_gene: TRBV7-9; d_gene: .; j_gene: TRBJ1-3; CDR3nt: TGTGCCAGCAGCAACGCTGGAAACACCATATATTTT; CDR3aa: CASSNAGNTIYF
abundance: .; len: 16; v_gene: TRBV5-4; d_gene: TRBD1; j_gene: TRBJ2-4; CDR3nt: TGTGCCAGCAGCTTGGGGGGACAGACAGCCAAAAACATTCAGTACTTC; CDR3aa: CASSLGGQTAKNIQYF
abundance: few; len: 16; v_gene: TRBV27; d_gene: .; j_gene: TRBJ2-2; CDR3nt: TGTGCCAGCAGTTCCTATGGGACGGCGAACACCGGGGAGCTGTTTTTT; CDR3aa: CASSSYGTANTGELFF
abundance: .; len: 13; v_gene: TRBV29-1; d_gene: .; j_gene: TRBJ2-7; CDR3nt: TGCAGCGTCAAAGGGGGGCAGATTGTCGAGCAGTACTTC; CDR3aa: CSVKGGQIVEQYF
abundance: .; len: 13; v_gene: TRBV20-1; d_gene: .; j_gene: TRBJ1-2; CDR3nt: TGCAGTGCCCCGGTCAGAAAAGTCTATGGCTACACCTTC; CDR3aa: CSAPVRKVYGYTF